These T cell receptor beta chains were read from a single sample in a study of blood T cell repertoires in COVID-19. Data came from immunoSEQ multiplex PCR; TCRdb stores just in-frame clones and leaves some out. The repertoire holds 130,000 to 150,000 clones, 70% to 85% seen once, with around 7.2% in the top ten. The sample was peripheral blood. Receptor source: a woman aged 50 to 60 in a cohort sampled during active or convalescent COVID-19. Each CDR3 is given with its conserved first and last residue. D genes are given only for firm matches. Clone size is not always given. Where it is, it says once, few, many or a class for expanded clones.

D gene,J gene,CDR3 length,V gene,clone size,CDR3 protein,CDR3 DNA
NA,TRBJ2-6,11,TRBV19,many,CASSMAGFLTF,TGTGCCAGTAGTATGGCGGGCTTCCTGACTTTC
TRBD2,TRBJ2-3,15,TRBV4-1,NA,CASGRTSGREDTQYF,TGCGCCAGCGGGAGGACTAGCGGGAGGGAAGATACGCAGTATTTT
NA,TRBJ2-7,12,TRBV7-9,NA,CASTDSSYEQYF,TGTGCCAGCACGGACTCCTCCTACGAGCAGTACTTC
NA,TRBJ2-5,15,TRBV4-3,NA,CASSQGQGGFETQYF,TGCGCCAGCAGCCAAGGTCAGGGGGGTTTTGAGACCCAGTACTTC
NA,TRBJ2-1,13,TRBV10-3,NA,CAIRGLSNNEQFF,TGTGCCATCCGGGGACTCTCAAACAATGAGCAGTTCTTC
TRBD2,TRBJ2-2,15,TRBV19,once,CASIRTSGNTGELFF,TGTGCCAGTATTCGGACTAGCGGAAACACCGGGGAGCTGTTTTTT
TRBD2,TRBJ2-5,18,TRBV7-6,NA,CASSVLAGGPGESETQYF,TGTGCCAGCAGCGTACTAGCGGGGGGGCCGGGAGAGTCCGAGACCCAGTACTTC
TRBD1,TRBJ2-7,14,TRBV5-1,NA,CASSSLTGGYEQYF,TGCGCCAGCAGCTCCCTAACAGGGGGCTACGAGCAGTACTTC
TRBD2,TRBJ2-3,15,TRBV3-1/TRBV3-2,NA,CAIRRRDYNTDTQYF,TGTGCCATCAGACGACGGGACTACAACACAGATACGCAGTATTTT
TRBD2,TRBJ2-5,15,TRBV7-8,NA,CASSRERGIGETQYF,TGTGCCAGCAGCCGGGAGCGGGGGATAGGGGAGACCCAGTACTTC
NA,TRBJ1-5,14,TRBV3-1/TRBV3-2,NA,CASSQEQGWQPQHF,TGTGCCAGCAGCCAAGAACAGGGATGGCAGCCCCAGCATTTT
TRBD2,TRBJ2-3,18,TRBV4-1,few,CASSLSPGTSGGTDTQYF,TGCGCCAGCAGCCTCTCTCCCGGGACTAGCGGGGGAACAGATACGCAGTATTTT
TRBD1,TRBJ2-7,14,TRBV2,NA,CASSGRDRDHEQYF,TGTGCCAGCAGTGGCCGGGACAGGGACCACGAGCAGTACTTC
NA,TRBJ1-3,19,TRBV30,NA,CAWSGVSSGVYFSGNTIYF,TGTGCCTGGAGCGGTGTTTCGAGCGGGGTCTACTTCTCTGGAAACACCATATATTTT
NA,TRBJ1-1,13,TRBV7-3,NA,CASRLQGDTEAFF,TGTGCCAGCAGGTTACAGGGTGACACTGAAGCTTTCTTT
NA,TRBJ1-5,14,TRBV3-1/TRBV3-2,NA,CASPPLSIRQPQHF,TGTGCCAGCCCCCCATTATCCATTAGACAGCCCCAGCATTTT
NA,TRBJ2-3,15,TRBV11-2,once,CASSFGHGDTDTQYF,TGTGCCAGCAGCTTCGGACACGGAGACACAGATACGCAGTATTTT
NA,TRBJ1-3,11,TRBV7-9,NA,CASSLRDTIYF,TGTGCCAGCAGCTTGAGGGACACCATATATTTT
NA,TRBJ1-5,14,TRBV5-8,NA,CASSFPGSNQPQHF,TGTGCCAGCAGCTTCCCGGGTAGCAATCAGCCCCAGCATTTT
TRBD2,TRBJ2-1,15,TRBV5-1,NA,CASSPGTSDWDEQFF,TGCGCCAGCAGTCCCGGGACTAGCGATTGGGATGAGCAGTTCTTC
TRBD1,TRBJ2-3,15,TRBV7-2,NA,CASSPRDSRTDTQYF,TGTGCCAGCAGCCCCCGGGACAGCCGCACAGATACGCAGTATTTT
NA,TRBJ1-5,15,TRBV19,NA,CASSDRQVNNQPQHF,TGTGCCAGCAGCGACAGGCAGGTTAACAATCAGCCCCAGCATTTT
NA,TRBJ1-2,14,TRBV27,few,CASTGRGAPYGYTF,TGTGCCAGCACCGGCCGGGGGGCACCCTATGGCTACACCTTC
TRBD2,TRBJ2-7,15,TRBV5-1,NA,CASSWTPGLADEQYF,TGCGCCAGCAGCTGGACTCCGGGACTAGCGGACGAGCAGTACTTC
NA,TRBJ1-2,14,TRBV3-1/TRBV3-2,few,CASSQGGIGRGYTF,TGTGCCAGCAGCCAAGGAGGGATAGGGCGTGGCTACACCTTC
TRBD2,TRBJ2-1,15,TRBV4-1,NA,CASSQSGTRAWEQFF,TGCGCCAGCAGCCAATCCGGGACTAGGGCTTGGGAGCAGTTCTTC
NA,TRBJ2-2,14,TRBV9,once,CASSVVGATGELFF,TGTGCCAGCAGCGTAGTGGGGGCCACCGGGGAGCTGTTTTTT
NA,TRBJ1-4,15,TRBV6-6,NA,CASSDEGVGNEKLFF,TGTGCCAGCAGTGACGAGGGGGTGGGTAATGAAAAACTGTTTTTT
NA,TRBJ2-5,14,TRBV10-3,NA,CAISESVSQETQYF,TGTGCCATCAGTGAGTCTGTCAGCCAAGAGACCCAGTACTTC
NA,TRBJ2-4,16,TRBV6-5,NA,CASSYSLEIAKNIQYF,TGTGCCAGCAGTTACTCTCTAGAGATAGCCAAAAACATTCAGTACTTC
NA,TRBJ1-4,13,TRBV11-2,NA,CASGTGLQEKLFF,TGTGCCAGCGGAACAGGCTTACAGGAAAAACTGTTTTTT
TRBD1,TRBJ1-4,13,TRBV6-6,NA,CASGDRGGEKLFF,TGTGCCAGCGGAGACAGGGGAGGTGAAAAACTGTTTTTT
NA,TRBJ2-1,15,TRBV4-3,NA,CASSQGQNMVDEQFF,TGCGCCAGCAGCCAAGGGCAGAACATGGTCGATGAGCAGTTCTTC
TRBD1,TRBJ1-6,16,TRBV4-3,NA,CASSQDQGQGNSPLHF,TGCGCCAGCAGCCAAGATCAGGGACAGGGGAACTCACCCCTCCACTTT
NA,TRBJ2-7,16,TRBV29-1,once,CSVEDGVRGISYEQYF,TGCAGCGTTGAAGATGGGGTCCGGGGGATCTCCTACGAGCAGTACTTC
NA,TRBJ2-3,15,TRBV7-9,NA,CASRLQGISTDTQYF,TGTGCCAGCAGGTTGCAGGGCATTAGCACAGATACGCAGTATTTT
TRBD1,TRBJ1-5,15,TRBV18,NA,CASSPMGQGLQPQHF,TGTGCCAGCTCGCCGATGGGACAGGGATTACAGCCCCAGCATTTT
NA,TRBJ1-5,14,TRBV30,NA,CAWSVRQNNQPQHF,TGTGCCTGGAGTGTCCGACAGAATAATCAGCCCCAGCATTTT
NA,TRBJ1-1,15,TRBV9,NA,CASSVGGPANTEAFF,TGTGCCAGCAGCGTAGGAGGGCCGGCGAACACTGAAGCTTTCTTT
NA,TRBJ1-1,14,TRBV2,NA,CASSWGQMNTEAFF,TGTGCCAGCTCATGGGGGCAGATGAACACTGAAGCTTTCTTT
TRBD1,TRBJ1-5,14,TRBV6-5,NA,CASIIQGAAQPQHF,TGTGCCAGCATAATTCAGGGGGCAGCGCAGCCCCAGCATTTT
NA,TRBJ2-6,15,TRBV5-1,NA,CASSLDNSGANVLTF,TGCGCCAGCAGCTTGGATAACTCTGGGGCCAACGTCCTGACTTTC